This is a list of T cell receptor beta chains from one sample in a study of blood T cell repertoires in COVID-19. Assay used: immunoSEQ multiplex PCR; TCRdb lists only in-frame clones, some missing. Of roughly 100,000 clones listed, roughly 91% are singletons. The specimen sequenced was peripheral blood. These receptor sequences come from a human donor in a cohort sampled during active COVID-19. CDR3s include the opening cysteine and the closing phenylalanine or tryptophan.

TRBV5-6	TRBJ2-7	CASSLGLAGAYEQYF
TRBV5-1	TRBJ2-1	CASRYRVMSSSSYNEQFF
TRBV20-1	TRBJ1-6	CSASYRDNSPLHF
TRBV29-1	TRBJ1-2	CSVRLRDSNNYGYTF
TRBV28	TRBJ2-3	CASSSPGGTDTQYF
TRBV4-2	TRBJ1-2	CASSQEGQNYGYTF
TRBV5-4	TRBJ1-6	CASSSTGQSLSSYNSPLHF
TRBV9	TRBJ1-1	CASSVAGQANTEAFF
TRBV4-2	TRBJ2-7	CASSHRQETYEQYF
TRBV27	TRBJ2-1	CASSSRVGLAITSGDNEQFF
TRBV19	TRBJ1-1	CASSPRVHTEAFF
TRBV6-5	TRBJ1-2	CASTTQTGGGDGYTF
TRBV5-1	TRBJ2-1	CASSLSRGVGNEQFF
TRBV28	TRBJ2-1	CASRYWEGDSYNEQFF
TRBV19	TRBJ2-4	CASSQGNIQYF
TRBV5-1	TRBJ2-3	CASSPTSGTSTDTQYF
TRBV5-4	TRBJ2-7	CASSLGQGFGFDEQYF
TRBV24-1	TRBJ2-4	CATSDAGTTPRIQYF
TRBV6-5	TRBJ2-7	CASSWAGQGNYEQYF
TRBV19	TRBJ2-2	CASSIRSGTNTGELFF
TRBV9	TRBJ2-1	CASSVGGVRNDEQFF
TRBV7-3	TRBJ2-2	CASSLSSLATGELFF
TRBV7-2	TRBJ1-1	CASSFGLNTEAFF
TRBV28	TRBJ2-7	CASSFQGGGHEQYF
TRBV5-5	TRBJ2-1	CASSFGLTSYNEQFF
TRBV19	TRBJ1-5	CASSRTGGGYQPQHF
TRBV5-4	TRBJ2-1	CASSSGGSVTYNEQFF
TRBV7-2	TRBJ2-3	CASSLLGLADTQYF
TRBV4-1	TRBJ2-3	CASSQTASLAGINTQYF
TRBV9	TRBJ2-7	CASSVGGPTYEQYF
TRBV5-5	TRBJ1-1	CASSLVGSRGGAFF
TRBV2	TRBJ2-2	CASSLASNTGELFF
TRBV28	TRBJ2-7	CASSPGIGAGLSSYEQYF
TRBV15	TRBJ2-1	CATSGYLAGRGNEQFF
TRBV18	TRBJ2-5	CASSPRHTETQYF
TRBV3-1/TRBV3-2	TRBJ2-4	CASSPKTGLAVHIQYF
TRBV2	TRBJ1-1	CASSVGTDSPFF
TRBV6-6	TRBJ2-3	CASSLGVVRAPDTQYF
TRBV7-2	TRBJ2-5	CASSLGVETQYF
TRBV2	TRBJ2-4	CASIDRAAKNIQYF
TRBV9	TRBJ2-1	CASSVDGGEQFF